This T cell receptor (beta chain) came from a study of graft-versus-host responses after intestinal transplantation. The wider study: Recipients obtained multivisceral, liver-intestinal, or isolated intestinal transplants. Anti-thymocyte globulin was used for induction in all recipients, who then took tacrolimus and steroids for 2 to 4 years. Overall study results and limits: When patients had graft-donor T cell macrochimerism, their allografts held high graft-versus-host to host-versus-graft clonal ratios. GvH clones turned up in recipient marrow; some had shown up first in ileum or blood.

Germline V gene lookup returns CDR1 MDHEN and CDR2 SYDVKM. With 6 bases clipped from V and 8 bases from J, the junction kept 6 bases outside the gene matches. The CDR3 sequence is 12 residues long. Concerning this clone itself: Its antigen is unknown.

The method was immunoSEQ multiplex PCR; TCRdb's version includes in-frame clones alone and lacks a portion of them. The sample includes about 99,000 clones, about 90% of them seen just once. The sequencing used unstimulated CD4+ T cells sorted from spleen or lymph node cells, collected before intestinal transplant. The sequence was obtained from a human donor who received an intestinal transplant. The chain uses TRBV28 and TRBJ1-2; TRBD1 matches at 7 bases. The CDR3 DNA sequence: TGTGCCAGCAGCCCCCGGACAGGAGGCTACACCTTC. Protein product: CASSPRTGGYTF.